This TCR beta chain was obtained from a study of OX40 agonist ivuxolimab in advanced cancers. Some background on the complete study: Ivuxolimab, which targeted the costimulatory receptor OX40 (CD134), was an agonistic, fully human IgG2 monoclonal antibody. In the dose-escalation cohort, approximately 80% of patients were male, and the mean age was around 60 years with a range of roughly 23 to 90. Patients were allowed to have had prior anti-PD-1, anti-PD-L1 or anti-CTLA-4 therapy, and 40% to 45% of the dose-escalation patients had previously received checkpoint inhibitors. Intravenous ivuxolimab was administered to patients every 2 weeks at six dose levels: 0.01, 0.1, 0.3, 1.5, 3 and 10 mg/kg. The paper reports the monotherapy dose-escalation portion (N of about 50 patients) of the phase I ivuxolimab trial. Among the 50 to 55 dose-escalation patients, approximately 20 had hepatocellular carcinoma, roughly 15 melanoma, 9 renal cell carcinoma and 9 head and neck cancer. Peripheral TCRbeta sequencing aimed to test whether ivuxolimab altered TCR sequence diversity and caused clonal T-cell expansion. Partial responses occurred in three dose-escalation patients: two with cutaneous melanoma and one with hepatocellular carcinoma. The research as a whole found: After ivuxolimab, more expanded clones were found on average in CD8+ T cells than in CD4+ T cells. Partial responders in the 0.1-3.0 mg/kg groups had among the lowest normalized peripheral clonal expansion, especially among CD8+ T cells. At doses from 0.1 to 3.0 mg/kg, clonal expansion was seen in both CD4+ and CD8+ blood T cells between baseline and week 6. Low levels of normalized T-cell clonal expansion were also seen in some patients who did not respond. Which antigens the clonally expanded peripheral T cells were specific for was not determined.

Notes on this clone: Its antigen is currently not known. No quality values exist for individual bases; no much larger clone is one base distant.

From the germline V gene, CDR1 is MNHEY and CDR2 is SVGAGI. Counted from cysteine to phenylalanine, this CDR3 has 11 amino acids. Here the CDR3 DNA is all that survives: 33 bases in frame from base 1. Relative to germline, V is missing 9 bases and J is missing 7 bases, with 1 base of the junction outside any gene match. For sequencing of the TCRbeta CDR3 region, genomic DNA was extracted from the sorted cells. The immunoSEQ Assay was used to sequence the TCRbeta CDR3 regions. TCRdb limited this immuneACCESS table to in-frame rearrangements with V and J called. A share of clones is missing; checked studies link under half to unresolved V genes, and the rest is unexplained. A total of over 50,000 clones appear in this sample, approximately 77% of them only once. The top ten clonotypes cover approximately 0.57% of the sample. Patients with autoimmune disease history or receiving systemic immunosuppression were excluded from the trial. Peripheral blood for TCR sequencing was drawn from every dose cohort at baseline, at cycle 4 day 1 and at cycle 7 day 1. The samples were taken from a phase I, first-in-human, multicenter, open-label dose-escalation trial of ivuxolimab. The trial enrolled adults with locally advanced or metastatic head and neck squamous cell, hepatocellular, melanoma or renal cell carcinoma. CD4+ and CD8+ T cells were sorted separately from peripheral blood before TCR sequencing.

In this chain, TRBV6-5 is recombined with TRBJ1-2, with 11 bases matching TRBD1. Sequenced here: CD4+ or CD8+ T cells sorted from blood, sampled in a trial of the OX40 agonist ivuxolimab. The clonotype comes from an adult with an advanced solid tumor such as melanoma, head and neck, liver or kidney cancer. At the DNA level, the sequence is TGTGCCAGTGGGACAGGGGGTGGCTACACCTTC. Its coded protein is CASGTGGGYTF.